This T cell receptor beta chain was captured in a study of shared clonotypes between healthy human individuals. Study at large: With ages of 18 to 49, the donors were a couple of women and three men.

Assay: immunoSEQ multiplex PCR; the TCRdb copy retains only in-frame clones and omits some. Of about 1.5 million clones listed, approximately 98% were seen once; the top ten hold about 0.45%. The V end was cut by 6 bases, the J end by 7 bases, with 19 bases between. The germline CDR1 and CDR2 sequences are MDHEN and SYDVKM. The CDR3 runs to 14 residues. Sequencing was carried out using naive CD4+ T cells sorted from blood. Subset reported: CD45RA+ positively selected. The gene calls are TRBV28 and TRBJ2-7; a weak D match, TRBD1 (6 bases). This TCR derives from a man younger than 40 in good health. The CDR3 loop reads CASRRPRQAGEQYF. CDR3 nucleotide sequence: TGTGCCAGCAGGCGCCCGAGACAGGCAGGAGAGCAGTACTTC.